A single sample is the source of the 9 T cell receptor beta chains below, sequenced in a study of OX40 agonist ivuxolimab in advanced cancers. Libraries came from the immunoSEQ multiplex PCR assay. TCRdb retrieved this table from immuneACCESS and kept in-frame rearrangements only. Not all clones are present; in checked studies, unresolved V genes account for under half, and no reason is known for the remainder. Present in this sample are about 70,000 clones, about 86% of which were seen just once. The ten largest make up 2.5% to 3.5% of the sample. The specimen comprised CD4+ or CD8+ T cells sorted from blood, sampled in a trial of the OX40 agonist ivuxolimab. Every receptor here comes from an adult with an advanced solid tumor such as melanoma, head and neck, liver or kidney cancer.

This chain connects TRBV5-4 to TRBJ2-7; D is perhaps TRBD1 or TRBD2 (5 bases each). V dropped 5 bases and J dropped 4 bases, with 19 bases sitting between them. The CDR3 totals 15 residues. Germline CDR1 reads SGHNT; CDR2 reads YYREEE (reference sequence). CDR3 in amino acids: CASRPGPGLGYEQYF. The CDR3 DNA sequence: TGTGCCAGCAGACCGGGACCCGGTCTGGGGTACGAGCAGTACTTC.

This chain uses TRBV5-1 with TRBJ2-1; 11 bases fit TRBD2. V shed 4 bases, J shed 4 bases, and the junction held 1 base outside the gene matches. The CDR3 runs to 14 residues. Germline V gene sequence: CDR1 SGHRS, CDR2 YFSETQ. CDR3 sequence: CASSRLAGYNEQFF. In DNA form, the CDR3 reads TGCGCCAGCAGCCGACTAGCGGGGTACAATGAGCAGTTCTTC.

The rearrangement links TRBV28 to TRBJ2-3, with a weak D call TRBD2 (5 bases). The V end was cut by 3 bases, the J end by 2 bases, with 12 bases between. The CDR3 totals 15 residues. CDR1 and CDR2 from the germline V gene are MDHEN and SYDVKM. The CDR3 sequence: CASSFSDYLTDTQYF. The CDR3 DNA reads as TGTGCCAGCAGTTTTTCAGACTACCTCACAGATACGCAGTATTTT. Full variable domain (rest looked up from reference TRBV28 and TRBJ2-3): DVKVTQSSRYLVKRTGEKVFLECVQDMDHENMFWYRQDPGLGLRLIYFSYDVKMKEKGDIPEGYSVSREKKERFSLILESASTNQTSMYLCASSFSDYLTDTQYFGPGTRLTVL.

CDR3 region: CASSSAPGGGGITEAFF. The CDR3 bases are TGTGCCAGTAGTAGCGCCCCGGGCGGGGGCGGAATCACTGAAGCTTTCTTT. V is TRBV19 and J is TRBJ1-1, with TRBD1 as a possible D gene (6 bases). The length of the CDR3 is 17 residues. The V gene lost 4 bases and the J gene lost 4 bases, with 22 bases spanning the gap. The V gene's germline CDR1 is LNHDA and CDR2 SQIVND (reference sequence).

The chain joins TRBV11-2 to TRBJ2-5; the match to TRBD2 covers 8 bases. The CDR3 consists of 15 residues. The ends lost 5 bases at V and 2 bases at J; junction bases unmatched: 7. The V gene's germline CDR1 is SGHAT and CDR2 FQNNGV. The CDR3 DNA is TGTGCCAGCAGCCCCGGGACTAGTGAGCAAGAGACCCAGTACTTC. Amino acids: CASSPGTSEQETQYF.

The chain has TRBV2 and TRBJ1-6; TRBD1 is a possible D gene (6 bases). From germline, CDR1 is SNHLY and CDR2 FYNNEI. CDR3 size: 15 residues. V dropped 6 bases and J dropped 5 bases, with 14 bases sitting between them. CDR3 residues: CASRADRLNNSPLHF. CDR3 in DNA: TGTGCCAGCAGGGCCGACAGGCTCAATAATTCACCCCTCCACTTT.

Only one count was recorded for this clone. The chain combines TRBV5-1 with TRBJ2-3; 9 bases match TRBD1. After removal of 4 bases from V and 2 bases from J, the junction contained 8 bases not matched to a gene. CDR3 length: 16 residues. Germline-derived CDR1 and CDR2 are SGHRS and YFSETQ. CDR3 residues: CASSDGTGLDTDTQYF. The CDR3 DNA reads TGCGCCAGCAGCGACGGGACAGGGCTAGACACAGATACGCAGTATTTT.

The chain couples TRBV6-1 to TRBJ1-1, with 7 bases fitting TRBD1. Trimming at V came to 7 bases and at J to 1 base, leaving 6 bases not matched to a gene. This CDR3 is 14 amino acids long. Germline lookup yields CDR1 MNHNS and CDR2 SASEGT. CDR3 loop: CASTYRGRNTEAFF. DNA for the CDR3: TGTGCCAGCACTTACAGGGGCCGGAACACTGAAGCTTTCTTT.

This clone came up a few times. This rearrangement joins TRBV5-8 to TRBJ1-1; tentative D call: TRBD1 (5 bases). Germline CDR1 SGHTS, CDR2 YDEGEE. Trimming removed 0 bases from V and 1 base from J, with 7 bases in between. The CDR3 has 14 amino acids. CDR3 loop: CASSLEGANTEAFF. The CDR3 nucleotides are TGTGCCAGCAGCTTGGAAGGGGCGAACACTGAAGCTTTCTTT.